These 18 T cell receptor beta chains were all obtained from the same sample, sequenced in a study of T cell responses to AZD1222 COVID-19 vaccine. Measured with immunoSEQ multiplex PCR; TCRdb has only the in-frame clones, and not every one. The repertoire consists of more than 85,000 clones, with approximately 90% occurring once and the leading ten covering about 7.8%. The source was peripheral blood, collected on day 0 of AZD1222 vaccination. The receptor source for this set is an adult in good health.

Worth noting for this clone: Other DNA sequences in this sample translate to the same CDR3. This chain joins TRBV9 and TRBJ2-1; D call uncertain. CDR1 and CDR2 from the germline V gene are SGDLS and YYNGEE. This CDR3 has 12 residues. Deletions cut 8 bases from V and 7 bases from J, with 13 bases between. CDR3 in amino acids: CASSPDGNEQFF. The CDR3 bases are TGTGCCAGTTCCCCGGATGGGAATGAGCAGTTCTTC. The variable domain in full, completed from reference TRBV9 and TRBJ2-1, reads DSGVTQTPKHLITATGQRVTLRCSPRSGDLSVYWYQQSLDQGLQFLIQYYNGEERAKGNILERFSAQQFPDLHSELNLSSLELGDSALYFCASSPDGNEQFFGPGTRLTVL.

J is TRBJ1-2 and V is TRBV28; D ambiguous. V was trimmed by 1 base and J by 5 bases, leaving 2 bases between them. Germline V gene sequence: CDR1 MDHEN, CDR2 SYDVKM. The CDR3 runs to 11 residues. CDR3 sequence: CASSLSYGYTF. The CDR3 bases are TGTGCCAGCAGTTTATCATATGGCTACACCTTC.

This clone has just a few counts. The CDR3: CASSYGAYKYEQYF. CDR3 in DNA: TGTGCCAGCAGTTACGGGGCATATAAGTACGAGCAGTACTTC. The J gene is TRBJ2-7, the V gene TRBV6-5; a possible D gene is TRBD1 (5 bases). Per the germline V gene, CDR1 is MNHEY and CDR2 is SVGAGI. Between the trimmed V and J ends, which lost 2 bases and 4 bases, there was a span of 12 bases. The CDR3 is 14 amino acids.

V usage is TRBV7-9 and J usage is TRBJ2-2, with TRBD1 as a possible D gene (5 bases). CDR1 SEHNR and CDR2 FQNEAQ come from the germline V gene (reference sequence). Trimming removed 5 bases at V and 5 bases at J, with 12 bases between. The CDR3 has 14 residues. The chain's CDR3 is CASSTATGTGELFF. DNA of the CDR3: TGTGCCAGCAGCACCGCCACAGGAACCGGGGAGCTGTTTTTT.

This sequence joins TRBV20-1 and TRBJ2-1; the D is unclear. V lost 6 bases, J lost 3 bases, and 6 bases lay in between. The length of the CDR3 is 11 residues. Germline CDR1 and CDR2: DFQATT and SNEGSKA (reference sequence). The CDR3 sequence: CSARHYNEQFF. The DNA for the CDR3 is TGCAGTGCGCGACACTACAATGAGCAGTTCTTC.

This clone has just one count. Here the CDR3 DNA reads TGTGCCAGCAGCTTAGTCGGTGGGACGGGTCCCCAAGAGACCCAGTACTTC. This encodes CASSLVGGTGPQETQYF. This rearrangement joins TRBV7-9 to TRBJ2-5; possibly TRBD1 or TRBD2 for D (5 bases each). CDR1 is SEHNR and CDR2 is FQNEAQ in the germline V gene (reference sequence). The CDR3 loop spans 17 amino acids. V dropped 1 base and J dropped 1 base, with 16 bases sitting between them.

The chain links TRBV27 to TRBJ1-5; D possibly corresponds to TRBD1 (5 bases). The V end was cut by 6 bases, the J end by 9 bases, with 15 bases between. The germline V gene encodes CDR1 MNHEY and CDR2 SMNVEV (reference sequence). The CDR3 runs 13 residues. CDR3 in DNA: TGTGCCAGCAGGTTGACAGATGGACGGCCCCAGCATTTT. Residues: CASRLTDGRPQHF.

The chain uses TRBV15 and TRBJ1-4; 7 nucleotides align to TRBD1. This CDR3 is 15 amino acids long. The V and J ends lost 3 bases and 9 bases, in that order; junction bases with no gene match: 10. Per the germline V gene, CDR1 is LNHNV and CDR2 is YYDKDF (reference sequence). CDR3 protein: CATSRETGQAKKLFF. For the CDR3, the DNA is TGTGCCACCAGCAGGGAGACAGGGCAGGCGAAAAAACTGTTTTTT.

The chain couples TRBV6-5 to TRBJ2-7; 9 nucleotides match TRBD1. Trimming at V came to 7 bases and at J to 0 bases, leaving 7 bases not matched to a gene. Germline assignment: CDR1 MNHEY and CDR2 SVGAGI. CDR3 length equals 15 residues. In DNA form, the CDR3 reads TGTGCCAGCACCCCGGACAGGGGACTCTCCTACGAGCAGTACTTC. It yields the protein CASTPDRGLSYEQYF.

This clone came up once. The chain links TRBV19 to TRBJ2-6, with 9 bases identical to TRBD1. Germline CDR1 LNHDA, CDR2 SQIVND (reference sequence). The ends lost 6 bases at V and 0 bases at J; junction bases unmatched: 6. The CDR3 length is 17 residues. The CDR3 coding sequence is TGTGCCAGTAGCCCCGGGACAGGGCGCTCTGGGGCCAACGTCCTGACTTTC. Translating it yields CASSPGTGRSGANVLTF.

The rearrangement uses TRBV28 and TRBJ2-2, with a weak D call TRBD1 (5 bases). Germline V gene data show CDR1 as MDHEN and CDR2 as SYDVKM. The V end was cut by 5 bases, the J end by 5 bases, with 15 bases between. This CDR3 is 15 amino acids long. In nucleotides, the CDR3 is TGTGCCAGCAGTGGCCAGGGCATGGGGACCGGGGAGCTGTTTTTT. Its translation: CASSGQGMGTGELFF.

This chain links TRBV28 with TRBJ2-7; TRBD2 might be the D (6 bases). The CDR3 covers 13 residues. Trimming took off 7 bases at V and 2 bases at J, with 12 bases between the two ends. Looked up from germline, CDR1 is MDHEN and CDR2 is SYDVKM. The DNA for the CDR3 is TGTGCCAGCATCCGGGCGGGGCCCTACGAGCAGTACTTC. It codes for CASIRAGPYEQYF.

The genes are TRBV19 and TRBJ2-1; D might be TRBD1 (6 bases). V lost 2 bases, J lost 5 bases, and 10 bases lay in between. The CDR3 length is 14 residues. Germline lookup yields CDR1 LNHDA and CDR2 SQIVND (reference sequence). CDR3: CASSINRANNEQFF. For the CDR3, the DNA is TGTGCCAGTAGTATAAACAGGGCCAACAATGAGCAGTTCTTC.

The chain is built from TRBV7-6 and TRBJ2-2; D is possibly TRBD2 (5 bases). Per germline, CDR1 SGHVS and CDR2 FNYEAQ. The CDR3 extends over 15 amino acids. Trimming stripped 3 bases from V and 5 bases from J, with 13 bases between. CDR3 sequence reads: CASSFTGFWTGELFF. Here the CDR3 DNA reads TGTGCCAGCAGCTTTACGGGATTTTGGACCGGGGAGCTGTTTTTT.

This chain links TRBV28 with TRBJ1-5; D might be TRBD1 (5 bases). The CDR3 spans 15 residues. The germline V gene has CDR1 MDHEN and CDR2 SYDVKM. The germline V and J ends were trimmed by 0 bases and 2 bases, with 8 bases remaining between them. The CDR3 protein is CASSLWGPGNQPQHF. The CDR3 bases are TGTGCCAGCAGTTTATGGGGACCGGGCAATCAGCCCCAGCATTTT. Drawing the rest from reference TRBV28 and TRBJ1-5, the complete variable domain is DVKVTQSSRYLVKRTGEKVFLECVQDMDHENMFWYRQDPGLGLRLIYFSYDVKMKEKGDIPEGYSVSREKKERFSLILESASTNQTSMYLCASSLWGPGNQPQHFGDGTRLSIL.

J is TRBJ2-5 and V is TRBV6-2 or TRBV6-3; D not resolved. The CDR3 has 13 residues. Germline V lookup: CDR1 MNHEY, CDR2 SVGEGT. V lost 3 bases and J 5 bases, leaving 10 bases between the germline ends. The CDR3 protein is CASSYGVRETQYF. CDR3 in DNA: TGTGCCAGCAGTTATGGGGTCAGGGAGACCCAGTACTTC.

Of note for this clone: The junction departs from germline at one end; a sequencing error may be responsible. The chain uses TRBV30 and TRBJ1-1; no clear D. The CDR3 spans 12 residues. The germline CDR1 and CDR2 sequences are GTSNPN and SVGIG (reference sequence). CDR3 nucleotide sequence: TGTGCTTGGACGTCCATGAACACTGAAGCTTTCTTT. Residues: CAWTSMNTEAFF.

The genes are TRBV15 and TRBJ1-1; TRBD1 matches 7 bases. Losses at the gene ends were 3 bases for V and 6 bases for J; bases not matched to a gene: 4. Germline assignment: CDR1 LNHNV and CDR2 YYDKDF (reference sequence). The CDR3 runs to 13 residues. The CDR3 DNA reads TGTGCCACCAGCAGGACAGGGACCGCTGAAGCTTTCTTT. Its protein is CATSRTGTAEAFF.